This T cell receptor beta chain was captured in a study of blood T cell repertoires in COVID-19. Whole-study context: Italy, Spain and the United States were the sources of the convalescent and acute COVID-19 samples. T cells, B-cell-depleted T cells, or PBMCs supplied cDNA or gDNA.

Per the original data handling: Amplifying reference gene primers gave estimates of nucleated cell counts. Clones were read by immunoSEQ multiplex PCR, and TCRdb kept only the in-frame ones, dropping some. The D gene and trimming were derived from the DNA, and the V and J assignments and clone size from that table. The data show more than 95,000 clones, roughly 72% seen once. Patients at the Seattle site were enrolled during active infection and followed longitudinally. With 2 bases removed from V and 1 base from J, the gap between germline ends came to 3 bases. Per germline, CDR1 KGHSH and CDR2 LQKENI. The CDR3 runs to 14 residues.

Specimen: peripheral blood. This TCR was recovered from an elderly man with COVID-19, enrolled during active disease. The genes are TRBV18 and TRBJ2-6; no clear D. The CDR3 loop is CASSPESGANVLTF. The CDR3 DNA reads TGTGCCAGCTCACCAGAGTCTGGGGCCAACGTCCTGACTTTC.